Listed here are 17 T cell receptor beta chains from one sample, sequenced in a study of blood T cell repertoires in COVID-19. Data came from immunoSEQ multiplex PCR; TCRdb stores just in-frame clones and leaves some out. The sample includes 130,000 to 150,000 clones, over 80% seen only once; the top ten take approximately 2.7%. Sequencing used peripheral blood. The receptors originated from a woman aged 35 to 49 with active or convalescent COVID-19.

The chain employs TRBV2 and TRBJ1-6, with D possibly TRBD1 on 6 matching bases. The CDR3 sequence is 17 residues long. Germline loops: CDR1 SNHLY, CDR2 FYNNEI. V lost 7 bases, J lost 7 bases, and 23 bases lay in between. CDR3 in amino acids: CASTRAGERQGNSPLHF. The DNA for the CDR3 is TGTGCCAGCACGAGGGCAGGGGAGAGGCAAGGAAATTCACCCCTCCACTTT.

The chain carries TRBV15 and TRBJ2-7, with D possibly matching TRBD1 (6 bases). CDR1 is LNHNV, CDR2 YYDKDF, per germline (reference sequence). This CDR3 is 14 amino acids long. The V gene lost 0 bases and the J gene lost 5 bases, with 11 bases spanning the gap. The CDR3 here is CATSRDQGRNEQYF. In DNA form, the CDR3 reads TGTGCCACCAGCAGAGATCAGGGGAGAAACGAGCAGTACTTC.

The CDR3 sequence: CASSLGGGANEQFF. The CDR3 DNA follows: TGTGCCAGCAGCTTAGGAGGCGGGGCCAATGAGCAGTTCTTC. This rearrangement joins TRBV7-9 to TRBJ2-1, with D tentatively TRBD2 (6 bases). V was shortened by 1 base and J by 6 bases, with 10 bases between the two germline ends. Germline V lookup: CDR1 SEHNR, CDR2 FQNEAQ (reference sequence). The CDR3 totals 14 residues. Looking up the rest from reference TRBV7-9 and TRBJ2-1 gives the full variable domain: DTGVSQNPRHKITKRGQNVTFRCDPISEHNRLYWYRQTLGQGPEFLTYFQNEAQLEKSRLLSDRFSAERPKGSFSTLEIQRTEQGDSAMYLCASSLGGGANEQFFGPGTRLTVL.

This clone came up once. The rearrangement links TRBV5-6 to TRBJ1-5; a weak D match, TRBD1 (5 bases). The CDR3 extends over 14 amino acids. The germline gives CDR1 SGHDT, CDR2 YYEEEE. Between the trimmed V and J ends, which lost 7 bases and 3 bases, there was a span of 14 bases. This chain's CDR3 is CASSRRTLNQPQHF. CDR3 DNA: TGTGCCAGCTCGCGGCGGACACTCAATCAGCCCCAGCATTTT. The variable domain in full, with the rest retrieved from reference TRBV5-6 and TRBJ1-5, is DAGVTQSPTHLIKTRGQQVTLRCSPKSGHDTVSWYQQALGQGPQFIFQYYEEEERQRGNFPDRFSGHQFPNYSSELNVNALLLGDSALYLCASSRRTLNQPQHFGDGTRLSIL.

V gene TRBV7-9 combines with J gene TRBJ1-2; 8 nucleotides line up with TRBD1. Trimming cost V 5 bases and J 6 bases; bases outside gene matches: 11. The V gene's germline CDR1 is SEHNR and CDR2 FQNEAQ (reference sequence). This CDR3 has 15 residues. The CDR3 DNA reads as TGTGCCAGCAGCCCCGCCACCGGGACAGGTGATGGCTACACCTTC. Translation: CASSPATGTGDGYTF.

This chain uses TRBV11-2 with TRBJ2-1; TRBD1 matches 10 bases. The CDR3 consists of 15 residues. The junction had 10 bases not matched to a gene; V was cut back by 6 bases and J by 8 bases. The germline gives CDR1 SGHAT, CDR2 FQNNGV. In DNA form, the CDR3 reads TGTGCCAGCAGTCATCCTGGACAGGGGGGGGATGAGCAGTTCTTC. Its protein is CASSHPGQGGDEQFF. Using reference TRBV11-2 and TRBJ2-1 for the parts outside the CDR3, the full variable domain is EAGVAQSPRYKIIEKRQSVAFWCNPISGHATLYWYQQILGQGPKLLIQFQNNGVVDDSQLPKDRFSAERLKGVDSTLKIQPAKLEDSAVYLCASSHPGQGGDEQFFGPGTRLTVL.

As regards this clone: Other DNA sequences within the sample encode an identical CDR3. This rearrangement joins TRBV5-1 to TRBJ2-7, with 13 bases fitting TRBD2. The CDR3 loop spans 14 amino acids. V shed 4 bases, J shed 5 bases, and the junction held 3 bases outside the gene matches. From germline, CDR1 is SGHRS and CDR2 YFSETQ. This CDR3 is CASSPGTSGNEQYF. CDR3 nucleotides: TGCGCCAGCAGCCCAGGGACTAGCGGGAACGAGCAGTACTTC.

CDR3 region: CASSPPAGSIYGYTF. The CDR3 nucleotides read TGTGCCAGCTCACCACCGGCGGGGAGCATCTATGGCTACACCTTC. The J gene is TRBJ1-2, the V gene TRBV18; D unclear. This CDR3 contains 15 residues. Germline assignment: CDR1 KGHSH and CDR2 LQKENI. Trimming removed 0 bases at V and 4 bases at J, with 12 bases between.

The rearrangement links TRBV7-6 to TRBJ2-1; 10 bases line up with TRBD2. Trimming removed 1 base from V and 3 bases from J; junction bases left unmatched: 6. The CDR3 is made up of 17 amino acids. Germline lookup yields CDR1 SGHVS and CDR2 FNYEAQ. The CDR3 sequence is CASSLEPPSGSYNEQFF. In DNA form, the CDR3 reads TGTGCCAGCAGCTTAGAACCCCCTAGCGGGAGCTACAATGAGCAGTTCTTC.

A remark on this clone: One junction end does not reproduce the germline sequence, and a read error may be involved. The CDR3 reads CATSRDGQAGVETQYF. In DNA, the CDR3 is TGTGCCACCAGCCGAGACGGGCAAGCGGGAGTGGAGACCCAGTACTTC. The J gene is TRBJ2-5, the V gene TRBV15; 8 nucleotides line up with TRBD2. There are 16 residues in the CDR3. Germline V gene data show CDR1 as LNHNV and CDR2 as YYDKDF (reference sequence).

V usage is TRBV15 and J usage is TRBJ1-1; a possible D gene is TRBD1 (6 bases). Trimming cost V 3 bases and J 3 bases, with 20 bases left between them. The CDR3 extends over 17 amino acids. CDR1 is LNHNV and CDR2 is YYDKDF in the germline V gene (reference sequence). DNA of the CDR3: TGTGCCACCAGCAGCCGAGGCCCAGGGGAGGGGTACACTGAAGCTTTCTTT. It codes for CATSSRGPGEGYTEAFF. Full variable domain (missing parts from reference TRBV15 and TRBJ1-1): DAMVIQNPRYQVTQFGKPVTLSCSQTLNHNVMYWYQQKSSQAPKLLFHYYDKDFNNEADTPDNFQSRRPNTSFCFLDIRSPGLGDTAMYLCATSSRGPGEGYTEAFFGQGTRLTVV.

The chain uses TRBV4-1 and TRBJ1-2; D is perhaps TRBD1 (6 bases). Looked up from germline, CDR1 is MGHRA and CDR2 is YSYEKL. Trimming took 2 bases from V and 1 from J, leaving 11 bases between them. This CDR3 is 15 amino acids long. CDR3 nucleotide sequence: TGCGCCAGCAGCCAACACGGACAGCATAACTATGGCTACACCTTC. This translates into CASSQHGQHNYGYTF.

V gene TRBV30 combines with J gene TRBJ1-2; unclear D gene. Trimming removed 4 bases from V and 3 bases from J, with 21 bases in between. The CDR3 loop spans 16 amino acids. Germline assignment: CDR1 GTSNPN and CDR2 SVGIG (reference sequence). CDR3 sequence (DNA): TGTGCCTGGAATTCCCGACATCAGATCGGGGACTATGGCTACACCTTC. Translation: CAWNSRHQIGDYGYTF.

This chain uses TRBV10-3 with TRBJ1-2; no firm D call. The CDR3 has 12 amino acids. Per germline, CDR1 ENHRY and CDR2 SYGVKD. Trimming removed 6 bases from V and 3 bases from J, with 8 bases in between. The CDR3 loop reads CAIRRGDYGYTF. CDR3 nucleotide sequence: TGTGCCATCAGGAGAGGTGACTATGGCTACACCTTC.

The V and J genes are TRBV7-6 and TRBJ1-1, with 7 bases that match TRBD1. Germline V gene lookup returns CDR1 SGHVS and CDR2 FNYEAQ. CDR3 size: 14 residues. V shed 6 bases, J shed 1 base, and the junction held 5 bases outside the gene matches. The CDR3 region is CASRPGGANTEAFF. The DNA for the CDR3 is TGTGCCAGCAGGCCAGGGGGAGCGAACACTGAAGCTTTCTTT. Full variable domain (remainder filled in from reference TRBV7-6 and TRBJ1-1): GAGVSQSPRYKVTKRGQDVALRCDPISGHVSLYWYRQALGQGPEFLTYFNYEAQQDKSGLPNDRFSAERPEGSISTLTIQRTEQRDSAMYRCASRPGGANTEAFFGQGTRLTVV.

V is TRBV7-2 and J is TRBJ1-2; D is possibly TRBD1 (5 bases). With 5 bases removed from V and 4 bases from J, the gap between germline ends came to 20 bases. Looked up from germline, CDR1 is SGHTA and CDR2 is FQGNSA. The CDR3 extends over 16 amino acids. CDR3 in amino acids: CASSVGVGGSGYGYTF. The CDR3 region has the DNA TGTGCCAGCAGCGTAGGGGTAGGAGGCAGTGGCTATGGCTACACCTTC.

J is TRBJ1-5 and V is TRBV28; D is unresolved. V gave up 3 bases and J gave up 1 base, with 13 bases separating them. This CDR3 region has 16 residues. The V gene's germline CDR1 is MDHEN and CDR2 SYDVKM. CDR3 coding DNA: TGTGCCAGCAGTTTCGGATACCCGGGGAGCAATCAGCCCCAGCATTTT. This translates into CASSFGYPGSNQPQHF.